The next 30 T cell receptor beta chains were all read from a single sample in a study of shared clonotypes between healthy human individuals. The method was immunoSEQ multiplex PCR; TCRdb's version includes in-frame clones alone and lacks a portion of them. There are 750,000 to 1,000,000 clones in the sample; roughly 92% occur only once, and 20% to 30% lies in the top ten. Naive CD8 cells lacked CD45RO and underwent positive selection for CCR7, leaving out terminally differentiated effector memory CD45RA+ cells. Sequenced: naive CD8+ T cells sorted from blood. The receptors derive from a man in his thirties or forties in good health.

As concerns this clone: Other DNA sequences in the same sample also yield this CDR3. The V call is TRBV27, the J call TRBJ1-1; D is unresolved. The length of the CDR3 is 14 residues. V dropped 2 bases and J dropped 1 base, with 8 bases sitting between them. Germline values: CDR1 MNHEY, CDR2 SMNVEV (reference sequence). CDR3 in amino acids: CASSLGQANTEAFF. Here the CDR3 DNA reads TGTGCCAGCAGTTTAGGGCAGGCGAACACTGAAGCTTTCTTT.

The V call is TRBV9, the J call TRBJ1-5; D possibly corresponds to TRBD1 (5 bases). CDR1 SGDLS and CDR2 YYNGEE come from the germline V gene. The ends were cut back, 4 bases at V and 2 bases at J, with 13 bases in the middle. This CDR3 is built from 15 residues. The CDR3 region is CASSYRGEGNQPQHF. The CDR3 DNA reads TGTGCCAGCAGCTACCGGGGGGAAGGCAATCAGCCCCAGCATTTT.

The rearrangement uses TRBV27 and TRBJ2-1; TRBD1 matches 10 bases. The CDR3 consists of 14 residues. Germline V lookup: CDR1 MNHEY, CDR2 SMNVEV (reference sequence). V was pared by 5 bases and J by 2 bases, with 0 bases of the junction left unmatched. CDR3 nucleotides: TGTGCCAGCAGTGACAGGGGGCCCTACAATGAGCAGTTCTTC. This encodes CASSDRGPYNEQFF.

CDR3 loop: CASSLKSTGGNEKLFF. In DNA, the CDR3 is TGTGCCAGCAGTTTAAAATCGACAGGGGGCAATGAAAAACTGTTTTTT. The rearrangement uses TRBV28 and TRBJ1-4, with TRBD1 identical over 10 bases. The CDR3 has 16 residues. Trimming removed 2 bases from V and 5 bases from J; junction bases left unmatched: 5. The germline CDR1 and CDR2 sequences are MDHEN and SYDVKM.

The chain links TRBV7-8 to TRBJ1-1, with TRBD1 as a possible D gene (5 bases). The germline CDR1 and CDR2 sequences are SGHVS and FQNEAQ. V was clipped by 3 bases and J by 8 bases, with 16 bases between them. This CDR3 is 14 amino acids long. CDR3 sequence: CASSFRWGPAEAFF. The DNA of the CDR3 is TGTGCCAGCAGCTTTAGATGGGGACCGGCCGAAGCTTTCTTT.

This clone has a handful of counts. This sequence joins TRBV5-4 and TRBJ1-2, with 12 nucleotides matching TRBD1. The CDR3 loop spans 16 amino acids. Germline trimming cut 4 bases from V and 4 bases from J; bases unmatched to any gene: 8. Germline loops: CDR1 SGHNT, CDR2 YYREEE (reference sequence). The CDR3 DNA follows: TGTGCCAGCAGCGGCCCCGGGACAGGGGGCTTCTATGGCTACACCTTC. Its protein product is CASSGPGTGGFYGYTF.

The V call is TRBV27, the J call TRBJ2-1; D is ambiguous. Germline lookup yields CDR1 MNHEY and CDR2 SMNVEV (reference sequence). The CDR3 length is 14 residues. V was clipped by 6 bases and J by 0 bases, with 9 bases between them. The CDR3, as DNA: TGTGCCAGCAGAGGACGGAGCTCCTACAATGAGCAGTTCTTC. It specifies CASRGRSSYNEQFF.

About this clone: The sample holds other DNA sequences that translate to the same CDR3. The rearrangement links TRBV11-2 to TRBJ2-7; D perhaps matches TRBD2 (6 bases). Trimming removed 3 bases at V and 1 base at J, with 13 bases between. Germline values: CDR1 SGHAT, CDR2 FQNNGV. The CDR3 extends over 15 amino acids. The CDR3 reads CASSLGAGPSYEQYF. CDR3 in DNA: TGTGCCAGCAGCTTGGGAGCGGGCCCTTCCTACGAGCAGTACTTC.

V and J are TRBV7-2 and TRBJ1-6, with D unclear. Germline V gives CDR1 SGHTA, CDR2 FQGNSA. The CDR3 is made up of 14 amino acids. V lost 3 bases, J lost 11 bases, and 14 bases lay in between. The CDR3 DNA reads TGTGCCAGCAGCTTGGCGCAGGCCCCGACACCCCTCCACTTT. It encodes CASSLAQAPTPLHF.

The chain links TRBV9 to TRBJ2-6, with D perhaps given as TRBD1 or TRBD2 (5 bases each). The CDR3 is 18 residues long. V was shortened by 3 bases and J by 0 bases, with 16 bases between the two germline ends. Germline loops: CDR1 SGDLS, CDR2 YYNGEE. The CDR3 DNA sequence: TGTGCCAGCAGCGGGACCGGGACGGACCACTCTGGGGCCAACGTCCTGACTTTC. Encoded protein: CASSGTGTDHSGANVLTF.

The chain is built from TRBV7-9 and TRBJ2-3; no definite D call. Trimming took 5 bases from V and 6 from J, leaving 12 bases between them. This CDR3 contains 13 residues. Germline CDR1 is SEHNR and CDR2 is FQNEAQ (reference sequence). CDR3 amino acids: CASSPPLRDTQYF. CDR3 DNA sequence: TGTGCCAGCAGCCCGCCACTCCGCGATACGCAGTATTTT.

The chain couples TRBV2 to TRBJ1-5, with D unresolved. CDR3 length: 13 residues. Germline-derived CDR1 and CDR2 are SNHLY and FYNNEI. Deletions cut 6 bases from V and 0 bases from J, with 6 bases between. The chain's CDR3 is CASRGYSNQPQHF. The CDR3 DNA reads as TGTGCCAGCAGGGGTTATAGCAATCAGCCCCAGCATTTT.

The V gene is TRBV5-6, the J gene TRBJ2-7; D remains ambiguous. The germline V gene encodes CDR1 SGHDT and CDR2 YYEEEE. There are 15 residues in the CDR3. V gave up 4 bases and J gave up 6 bases, with 20 bases separating them. The CDR3 reads CASSERYPQRAEQYF. The CDR3 bases are TGTGCCAGCAGCGAAAGGTACCCCCAAAGGGCCGAGCAGTACTTC. Variable domain in full (rest from reference TRBV5-6 and TRBJ2-7): DAGVTQSPTHLIKTRGQQVTLRCSPKSGHDTVSWYQQALGQGPQFIFQYYEEEERQRGNFPDRFSGHQFPNYSSELNVNALLLGDSALYLCASSERYPQRAEQYFGPGTRLTVT.

The chain carries TRBV13 and TRBJ1-5; D not certain. CDR3 length: 15 residues. V gave up 4 bases and J gave up 2 bases, with 12 bases separating them. CDR1 and CDR2 from the germline V gene are PRHDT and FYEKMQ (reference sequence). The CDR3 spells CASSSGVRGNQPQHF. The CDR3 DNA reads TGTGCCAGCAGCTCAGGTGTAAGGGGCAATCAGCCCCAGCATTTT.

This clone was seen just once. V gene TRBV19 combines with J gene TRBJ2-4, with a tentative D call TRBD2 (5 bases). CDR1 is LNHDA and CDR2 is SQIVND in the germline V gene (reference sequence). V was pared by 4 bases and J by 8 bases, with 12 bases between. The CDR3 has 13 amino acids. CDR3 loop: CASSTGLLDIQYF. The CDR3 bases are TGTGCCAGTAGTACGGGATTGCTGGACATTCAGTACTTC.

This clone was seen once. The V and J genes are TRBV10-2 and TRBJ2-7, with D hard to call. V lost 9 bases, J lost 0 bases, and 12 bases lay in between. CDR3 size: 13 residues. Germline assignment: CDR1 WSHSY and CDR2 SAAADI. The CDR3 DNA reads as TGCGCCAGTTGGGATCGTGGCTCCTACGAGCAGTACTTC. It yields the protein CASWDRGSYEQYF.

This clone was detected a few times. The V gene is TRBV30, the J gene TRBJ1-3; no clear D. The germline V gene has CDR1 GTSNPN and CDR2 SVGIG (reference sequence). This CDR3 contains 14 residues. Trimming removed 1 base from V and 0 bases from J, with 7 bases in between. The CDR3 DNA reads as TGTGCCTGGAGTGGGGTTAGCTCTGGAAACACCATATATTTT. This encodes CAWSGVSSGNTIYF.

The CDR3 loop is CASSLPGTPGLETQYF. The DNA of the CDR3 is TGTGCCAGCAGCTTGCCCGGGACGCCGGGGTTAGAGACCCAGTACTTC. The gene calls are TRBV7-4 and TRBJ2-5; D may match TRBD1 or TRBD2 (5 bases each). Trimming took off 3 bases at V and 4 bases at J, with 18 bases between the two ends. The CDR3 runs to 16 residues. Germline lookup yields CDR1 SGHVT and CDR2 SQSDAQ. The whole variable domain, filled in from reference TRBV7-4 and TRBJ2-5, reads GAGVSQSPRYKVAKRGRDVALRCDSISGHVTLYWYRQTLGQGSEVLTYSQSDAQRDKSGRPSGRFSAERPERSVSTLKIQRTEQGDSAVYLCASSLPGTPGLETQYFGPGTRLLVL.

The rearrangement joins TRBV5-5 to TRBJ2-1, with TRBD1 identical over 7 bases. The CDR3 is made up of 15 amino acids. The ends lost 2 bases at V and 1 base at J; junction bases unmatched: 3. Germline lookup yields CDR1 SGHKS and CDR2 YYEKEE (reference sequence). The CDR3 bases are TGTGCCAGCAGCTTTGCAGGGGGATCCTACAATGAGCAGTTCTTC. It encodes CASSFAGGSYNEQFF.

For this clone: Other DNA sequences in the sample encode the same CDR3. The J gene is TRBJ2-7, the V gene TRBV19; a possible D gene is TRBD1 (6 bases). Germline-derived CDR1 and CDR2 are LNHDA and SQIVND (reference sequence). The V end lost 6 bases, the J end lost 1 base, and 13 bases lay between the germline ends. The CDR3 has 14 amino acids. The CDR3 nucleotides read TGTGCCAGTAGCTCGACAGGAGCGTCCTACGAGCAGTACTTC. Translating gives CASSSTGASYEQYF.

This sequence joins TRBV6-6 and TRBJ2-5; the match to TRBD2 covers 10 bases. CDR1 is MNHNY, CDR2 SVGAGI, per germline (reference sequence). The V and J ends lost 6 bases and 3 bases, in that order; junction bases with no gene match: 4. This CDR3 is built from 14 residues. The CDR3: CASRGTSVKETQYF. The DNA of the CDR3 is TGTGCCAGCAGAGGGACTAGCGTAAAAGAGACCCAGTACTTC.

The chain links TRBV5-1 to TRBJ1-1; D gene uncertain. V lost 0 bases and J lost 4, with 13 bases in between. CDR1 is SGHRS and CDR2 is YFSETQ in the germline V gene. This CDR3 spans 15 amino acids. The CDR3 DNA sequence: TGCGCCAGCAGCTTGGCCAACCAGTTGGGCACTGAAGCTTTCTTT. Protein product: CASSLANQLGTEAFF.

This rearrangement joins TRBV13 to TRBJ2-7; D may be TRBD2 (5 bases). V gave up 5 bases and J gave up 11 bases, with 19 bases separating them. This CDR3 has 13 residues. The germline gives CDR1 PRHDT, CDR2 FYEKMQ (reference sequence). CDR3 loop: CASSLNGLKREYF. In DNA, the CDR3 is TGTGCCAGCAGCCTAAATGGACTGAAGAGGGAGTACTTC.

This clone is a singleton in its sample. The V and J genes are TRBV27 and TRBJ2-1, with 7 nucleotides matching TRBD1. Germline CDR1 MNHEY, CDR2 SMNVEV (reference sequence). The ends lost 3 bases at V and 8 bases at J; junction bases unmatched: 7. The CDR3 totals 14 residues. The CDR3, as DNA: TGTGCCAGCAGTTTGGCAGGGGGTGGCTATGAGCAGTTCTTC. As protein: CASSLAGGGYEQFF.

The V call is TRBV27, the J call TRBJ2-3; D is undetermined. The germline V gene encodes CDR1 MNHEY and CDR2 SMNVEV (reference sequence). The CDR3 spans 15 residues. V was cut by 5 bases and J by 4 bases, with 16 bases left in between. The CDR3 DNA is TGTGCCAGCAGTCCATTTGCATCTCCAGCAGATACGCAGTATTTT. It codes for CASSPFASPADTQYF.

The chain uses TRBV5-1 and TRBJ2-3, with D possibly matching TRBD2 (6 bases). Between the trimmed V and J ends, which lost 6 bases and 4 bases, there was a span of 21 bases. Germline V CDR1 and CDR2: SGHRS, YFSETQ. This CDR3 spans 16 amino acids. DNA for the CDR3: TGCGCCAGCACTCCTTGGGGCCGGGAGTTGGCAGATACGCAGTATTTT. This translates into CASTPWGRELADTQYF.

This chain connects TRBV6-1 to TRBJ1-2; D gene ambiguous. Germline V lookup: CDR1 MNHNS, CDR2 SASEGT. The CDR3 has 17 residues. With 0 bases removed from V and 0 bases from J, the gap between germline ends came to 14 bases. CDR3 nucleotide sequence: TGTGCCAGCAGTGAAGCTACGTTAGTAGGGTCTAACTATGGCTACACCTTC. Protein sequence: CASSEATLVGSNYGYTF.

The chain joins TRBV4-3 to TRBJ1-3, with 7 bases matching TRBD1. CDR1 is LGHNA and CDR2 is YSLEER in the germline V gene. This CDR3 spans 17 amino acids. Trimming removed 0 bases from V and 4 bases from J; junction bases left unmatched: 9. CDR3: CASSQDGKGAYGNTIYF. Here the CDR3 DNA reads TGCGCCAGCAGCCAAGACGGGAAGGGGGCGTACGGAAACACCATATATTTT.

The V call is TRBV7-9, the J call TRBJ2-7, with 10 bases aligning to TRBD2. After removal of 3 bases from V and 1 base from J, the junction contained 3 bases not matched to a gene. The CDR3 length is 15 residues. In germline, CDR1 is SEHNR, CDR2 FQNEAQ (reference sequence). DNA of the CDR3: TGTGCCAGCAGCTTTACTAGCGGGACTTCCTACGAGCAGTACTTC. It encodes CASSFTSGTSYEQYF.

The V call is TRBV6-5, the J call TRBJ2-7; 7 bases are shared with TRBD1. V trimming: 2 bases; J trimming: 5 bases; junction bases outside the gene matches: 6. The CDR3 sequence is 14 residues long. Germline lookup yields CDR1 MNHEY and CDR2 SVGAGI. Here the CDR3 reads CASSYGPGQNEQYF. The CDR3 nucleotides are TGTGCCAGCAGTTACGGCCCGGGACAGAACGAGCAGTACTTC.